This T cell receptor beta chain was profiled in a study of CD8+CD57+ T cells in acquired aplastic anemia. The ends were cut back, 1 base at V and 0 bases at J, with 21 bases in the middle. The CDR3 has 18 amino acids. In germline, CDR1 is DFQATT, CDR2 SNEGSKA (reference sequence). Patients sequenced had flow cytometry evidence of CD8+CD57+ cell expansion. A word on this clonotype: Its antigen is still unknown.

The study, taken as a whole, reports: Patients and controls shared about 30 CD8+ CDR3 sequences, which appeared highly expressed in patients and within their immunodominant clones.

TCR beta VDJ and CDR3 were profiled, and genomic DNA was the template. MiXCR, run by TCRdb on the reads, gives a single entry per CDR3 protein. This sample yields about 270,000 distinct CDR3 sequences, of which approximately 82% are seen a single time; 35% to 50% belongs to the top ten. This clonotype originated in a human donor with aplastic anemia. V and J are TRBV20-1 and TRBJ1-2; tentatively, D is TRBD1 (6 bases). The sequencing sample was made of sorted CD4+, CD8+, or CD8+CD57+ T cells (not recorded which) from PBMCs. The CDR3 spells CSARGGRTGTQSNYGYTF. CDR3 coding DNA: TGCAGTGCTAGAGGGGGGCGAACCGGGACGCAATCTAACTATGGCTACACCTTC.